This T cell receptor beta chain originates from a study of T cell changes during pregnancy in multiple sclerosis. The CDR3 covers 16 residues. CDR1 is SGHRS and CDR2 is YFSETQ in the germline V gene. The ends lost 3 bases at V and 3 bases at J; junction bases unmatched: 10. Clones were sequenced by immunoSEQ multiplex PCR, and TCRdb holds only the in-frame ones, with some missing. This table has over 70,000 clones, roughly 91% appearing once. The chain has TRBV5-1 and TRBJ1-2; 8 bases map to TRBD1. This material consisted of peripheral blood, taken in the first trimester of pregnancy. The receptor comes from a female donor with multiple sclerosis, enrolled in a pregnancy study. The CDR3 is CASSSFDRDRHYGYTF. In DNA form, the CDR3 reads TGCGCCAGCAGCTCCTTCGACCGGGACAGGCACTATGGCTACACCTTC.